This T cell receptor beta chain emerged from a study of cytomegalovirus exposure and HLA in healthy donors. It was with 60 Vbeta and 13 Jbeta primers that the PCR ran. Under the authors' procedure: An analysis performed later counted 60 million to 90 million unique TCR beta chains (roughly 11 million of them shared). The protocol was immunoSEQ multiplex PCR, while the TCRdb copy is restricted to in-frame clones and leaves out a portion. The DNA gave D and trimming, while V, J and clone size come from that table. The sample contains about 160,000 clones, about 80% of which appear only once. Points from the study as a whole: Productive status was seen about 87% or about 30% of the time for most TCR beta V segments in an earlier analysis. Approximately 160 TCR beta chains were listed as cytomegalovirus-associated.

With respect to this clone: Its target is unknown.

Deletions cut 5 bases from V and 8 bases from J, with 9 bases between. Germline V gene sequence: CDR1 SGHTA, CDR2 FQGNSA. CDR3 size: 11 residues. The origin of this receptor is a man aged 18 to 30 in good health and CMV-seropositive. The sample was PBMCs. This chain uses TRBV7-2 with TRBJ1-2; possible D gene TRBD1, 5 bases. CDR3 sequence: CASSKQDGYTF. The DNA of the CDR3 is TGTGCCAGCAGCAAACAGGACGGCTACACCTTC. Full variable domain (rest looked up from reference TRBV7-2 and TRBJ1-2): GAGVSQSPSNKVTEKGKDVELRCDPISGHTALYWYRQSLGQGLEFLIYFQGNSAPDKSGLPSDRFSAERTGGSVSTLTIQRTQQEDSAVYLCASSKQDGYTFGSGTRLTVV.